This T cell receptor (beta chain) was obtained from a study of patients and donors after allogeneic stem cell transplantation. TCRdb analysed the RT-PCR reads with MiXCR anew, one entry per CDR3 protein. The data hold 190,000 or so distinct CDR3 sequences, with less than 45% observed a single time. The source of this sequence is a human donor who was either an allogeneic HSCT recipient or a stem cell or donor lymphocyte infusion donor (not recorded which). It is not recorded whose cells these are; they may come from a transplant donor. Sample: blood, either unsorted or a sorted T cell fraction (not recorded which).

CDR3 region: CASSYGDRYYGYTF. The CDR3 region has the DNA TGTGCCAGCAGTTACGGGGATAGATACTATGGCTACACCTTC. The chain employs TRBV6-5 and TRBJ1-2, with no clear D. Germline V lookup: CDR1 MNHEY, CDR2 SVGAGI. V lost 2 bases and J 3 bases, leaving 10 bases between the germline ends. The CDR3 consists of 14 residues.